This record covers a single T cell receptor (beta chain). This sample is part of a study of cytomegalovirus exposure and HLA in healthy donors. The primer mix had 60 Vbeta and 13 Jbeta primers. Method: immunoSEQ multiplex PCR; TCRdb's copy keeps in-frame clones and lacks some. The profile shows about 120,000 clones, roughly 65% of them singletons. Sequencing used PBMCs. The receptor's source is a man in his forties or fifties in good health and CMV-seropositive.

The CDR3 sequence: CASSLMYRSDSPLHF. CDR3 coding DNA: TGTGCCAGCAGCTTGATGTACAGGAGCGATTCACCCCTCCACTTT. The chain recombines TRBV5-4 with TRBJ1-6, with D tentatively TRBD1 (5 bases). The germline gives CDR1 SGHNT, CDR2 YYREEE (reference sequence). Trimming removed 1 base from V and 8 bases from J, with 13 bases in between. The length of the CDR3 is 15 residues. Using reference TRBV5-4 and TRBJ1-6 for the parts outside the CDR3, the full variable domain is ETGVTQSPTHLIKTRGQQVTLRCSSQSGHNTVSWYQQALGQGPQFIFQYYREEENGRGNFPPRFSGLQFPNYSSELNVNALELDDSALYLCASSLMYRSDSPLHFGNGTRLTVT.